This T cell receptor beta chain emerged from a study of OX40 agonist ivuxolimab in advanced cancers. At the level of the study: Patients were treated with ivuxolimab, an agonistic anti-OX40 (CD134) antibody.

Assay used: immunoSEQ multiplex PCR; TCRdb lists only in-frame clones, some missing. The data hold some 40,000 clones, with approximately 90% observed a single time. With V trimmed by 5 bases and J by 0 bases, 10 bases remained unmatched. The CDR3 spans 17 residues. Germline-derived CDR1 and CDR2 are LNHDA and SQIVND (reference sequence). The chain employs TRBV19 and TRBJ1-3; TRBD1 aligns across 7 bases. This TCR was sampled from an adult with an advanced solid tumor such as melanoma, head and neck, liver or kidney cancer. Source: CD4+ or CD8+ T cells sorted from blood, taken in a trial of the OX40 agonist ivuxolimab. In DNA form, the CDR3 reads TGTGCCAGTAGTTCCCAGGGACAGTACCCCTCTGGAAACACCATATATTTT. Amino acid sequence: CASSSQGQYPSGNTIYF.